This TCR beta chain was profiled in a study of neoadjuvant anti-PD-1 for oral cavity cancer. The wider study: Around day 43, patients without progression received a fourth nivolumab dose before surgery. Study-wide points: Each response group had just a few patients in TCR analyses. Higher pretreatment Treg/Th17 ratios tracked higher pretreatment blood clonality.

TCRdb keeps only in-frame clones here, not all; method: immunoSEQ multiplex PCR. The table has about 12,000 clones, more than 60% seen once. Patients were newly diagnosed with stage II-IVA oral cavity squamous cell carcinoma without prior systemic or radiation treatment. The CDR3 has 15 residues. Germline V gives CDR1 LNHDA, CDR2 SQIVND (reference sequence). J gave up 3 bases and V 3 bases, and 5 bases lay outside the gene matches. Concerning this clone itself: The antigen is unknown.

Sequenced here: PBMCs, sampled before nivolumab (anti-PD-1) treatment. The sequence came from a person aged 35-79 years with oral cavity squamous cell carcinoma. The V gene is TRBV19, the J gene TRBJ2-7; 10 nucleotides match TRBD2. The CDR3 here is CASSIKAGGLYEQYF. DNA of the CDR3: TGTGCCAGTAGTATTAAAGCGGGAGGGCTCTACGAGCAGTACTTC.